A single sample is the source of the 5 T cell receptor beta chains below, sequenced in a study of blood T cell repertoires in COVID-19. Assay: immunoSEQ multiplex PCR; the TCRdb copy retains only in-frame clones and omits some. The sample has roughly 130,000 clones, about four fifths seen once. Input material: peripheral blood. The receptors here all came from a woman in her 70s with acute or convalescent COVID-19.

The V and J genes are TRBV5-4 and TRBJ2-4, with TRBD2 as a possible D gene (6 bases). The CDR3 spans 14 residues. Germline assignment: CDR1 SGHNT and CDR2 YYREEE (reference sequence). The V and J ends lost 1 base and 6 bases respectively, with 11 bases between them. CDR3 amino acids: CASSLNTEGNIQYF. CDR3 sequence (DNA): TGTGCCAGCAGCTTGAATACGGAGGGAAACATTCAGTACTTC.

The V gene is TRBV3-1 (or the pseudogene TRBV3-2), the J gene TRBJ1-1; no clear D gene. The CDR3 totals 11 residues. V was cut by 0 bases and J by 7 bases, with 3 bases left in between. The germline gives CDR1 LGHDT, CDR2 YNNKEL (reference sequence). CDR3 nucleotide sequence: TGTGCCAGCAGCCAAGACGGTGAAGCTTTCTTT. This sequence encodes CASSQDGEAFF.

The rearrangement joins TRBV3-1 (or the pseudogene TRBV3-2) to TRBJ1-1, with a tentative D call TRBD1 (5 bases). The V gene's germline CDR1 is LGHDT and CDR2 YNNKEL (reference sequence). V gave up 4 bases and J gave up 5 bases, with 14 bases separating them. The CDR3 totals 14 residues. The CDR3, as DNA: TGTGCCAGCAGCCTAACCTGGGAGGGGACTGAAGCTTTCTTT. Translation gives CASSLTWEGTEAFF.

This clone was observed a single time. V usage is TRBV25-1 and J usage is TRBJ2-5, with 12 bases lining up with TRBD1. Germline V lookup: CDR1 MGHDK, CDR2 SYGVNS. The V segment lost 5 bases and the J segment 4 bases; nucleotides outside the gene matches: 2. The CDR3 length is 14 residues. CDR3 sequence (DNA): TGTGCCAGCAGTCAGGGACAGGGGGCAGAGACCCAGTACTTC. As protein: CASSQGQGAETQYF.

The rearrangement joins TRBV7-2 to TRBJ2-2; TRBD2 might be the D (6 bases). This CDR3 has 16 residues. V lost 5 bases and J 3 bases, leaving 16 bases between the germline ends. Germline CDR1 and CDR2: SGHTA and FQGNSA. CDR3 coding DNA: TGTGCCAGCAGCCCGACGGCGGGGCGGGACACCGGGGAGCTGTTTTTT. This encodes CASSPTAGRDTGELFF.